The next 12 T cell receptor beta chains were all read from a single sample in a study of T cell responses to AZD1222 COVID-19 vaccine. Measured with immunoSEQ multiplex PCR; TCRdb has only the in-frame clones, and not every one. The sample shows 120,000 or so clones, roughly 87% of them seen only once. The sample was peripheral blood, taken on day 0 of AZD1222 vaccination. These receptors originate from an adult in good health.

The J gene is TRBJ1-1, the V gene TRBV14; D possibly corresponds to TRBD1 (5 bases). The germline V gene has CDR1 SGHDN and CDR2 FVKESK. The CDR3 runs to 16 residues. V dropped 3 bases and J dropped 10 bases, with 24 bases sitting between them. As DNA, the CDR3 is TGTGCCAGCAGCCAGGGGGGAGACCCCGGGGTTCGTCCAGCTTTCTTT. Translation: CASSQGGDPGVRPAFF.

The chain has TRBV2 and TRBJ2-7; D is unresolved. V was pared by 6 bases and J by 3 bases, with 3 bases between. Germline-derived CDR1 and CDR2 are SNHLY and FYNNEI. The CDR3 length is 10 residues. The CDR3 DNA is TGTGCCAGCAGGGGCTACGAGCAGTACTTC. Its translation is CASRGYEQYF.

The chain employs TRBV24-1 and TRBJ2-3; the match to TRBD1 covers 8 bases. Per the germline V gene, CDR1 is KGHDR and CDR2 is SFDVKD. The CDR3 contains 13 residues. The V segment lost 6 bases and the J segment 6 bases; nucleotides outside the gene matches: 4. CDR3 protein: CATSWTGRDTQYF. For the CDR3, the DNA is TGTGCCACCAGTTGGACAGGGAGGGATACGCAGTATTTT.

The rearrangement uses TRBV18 and TRBJ1-5; 7 nucleotides align to TRBD1. Germline trimming cut 4 bases from V and 1 base from J; bases unmatched to any gene: 4. Germline V lookup: CDR1 KGHSH, CDR2 LQKENI. CDR3 length equals 15 residues. CDR3: CASSRVQGSNQPQHF. The CDR3 region has the DNA TGTGCCAGCTCACGGGTACAGGGGAGCAATCAGCCCCAGCATTTT.

In its sample, this clone was seen once. The gene calls are TRBV15 and TRBJ2-3; D unresolved. Germline V lookup: CDR1 LNHNV, CDR2 YYDKDF (reference sequence). Trimming removed 6 bases at V and 6 bases at J, with 13 bases between. The length of the CDR3 is 13 residues. The CDR3 DNA sequence: TGTGCCACCAGGGGGTCTAGAGACGATACGCAGTATTTT. Translation: CATRGSRDDTQYF. The full variable domain, in which reference TRBV15 and TRBJ2-3 provide the parts outside the CDR3, is DAMVIQNPRYQVTQFGKPVTLSCSQTLNHNVMYWYQQKSSQAPKLLFHYYDKDFNNEADTPDNFQSRRPNTSFCFLDIRSPGLGDTAMYLCATRGSRDDTQYFGPGTRLTVL.

A remark on this clone: The same CDR3 arises from other DNA sequences in this sample as well. This rearrangement joins TRBV5-1 to TRBJ2-7, with 8 bases fitting TRBD2. The CDR3 is 13 residues long. The trim removed 0 bases at V and 4 bases at J, leaving 0 bases unmatched. Germline-derived CDR1 and CDR2 are SGHRS and YFSETQ. The DNA of the CDR3 is TGCGCCAGCAGCTTGGGCGGGGGGTACGAGCAGTACTTC. It codes for CASSLGGGYEQYF.

V usage is TRBV27 and J usage is TRBJ2-6; D call uncertain. CDR1 and CDR2 (germline): MNHEY, SMNVEV (reference sequence). Trimming removed 9 bases from V and 1 base from J, with 7 bases in between. The CDR3 is made up of 13 amino acids. The CDR3 sequence is CASWRSGANVLTF. CDR3 coding DNA: TGTGCCAGTTGGCGGTCTGGGGCCAACGTCCTGACTTTC.

This rearrangement joins TRBV6-5 to TRBJ1-1; weak D call: TRBD1 (5 bases). Germline CDR1 and CDR2: MNHEY and SVGAGI. The CDR3 is 13 residues long. The V end lost 0 bases, the J end lost 5 bases, and 7 bases lay between the germline ends. The CDR3 DNA sequence: TGTGCCAGCAGTTACTCGAGGGGTACTGAAGCTTTCTTT. It codes for CASSYSRGTEAFF.

This sequence joins TRBV28 and TRBJ2-7, with D possibly called TRBD1 or TRBD2 (5 bases each). V lost 2 bases and J lost 1, with 6 bases in between. The CDR3 covers 13 residues. Germline assignment: CDR1 MDHEN and CDR2 SYDVKM. Here the CDR3 reads CASSLGGSYEQYF. DNA for the CDR3: TGTGCCAGCAGTTTAGGGGGATCCTACGAGCAGTACTTC. The full variable domain, completed using reference TRBV28 and TRBJ2-7, is DVKVTQSSRYLVKRTGEKVFLECVQDMDHENMFWYRQDPGLGLRLIYFSYDVKMKEKGDIPEGYSVSREKKERFSLILESASTNQTSMYLCASSLGGSYEQYFGPGTRLTVT.

The gene calls are TRBV2 and TRBJ1-6; D is uncertain. V was shortened by 7 bases and J by 7 bases, with 17 bases between the two germline ends. The V gene's germline CDR1 is SNHLY and CDR2 FYNNEI. This CDR3 spans 15 amino acids. CDR3 sequence (DNA): TGTGCCAGCACCACAGTCCTCGCGGGGAATTCACCCCTCCACTTT. Translation gives CASTTVLAGNSPLHF.

This CDR3 is CASSSPRAGGYTF. DNA for the CDR3: TGTGCCAGCAGTTCCCCAAGGGCCGGCGGCTACACCTTC. The J gene is TRBJ1-2, the V gene TRBV5-4; D is undetermined. The CDR3 contains 13 residues. The germline V gene has CDR1 SGHNT and CDR2 YYREEE (reference sequence). Trimming removed 5 bases at V and 8 bases at J, with 16 bases between.

The rearrangement joins TRBV27 to TRBJ2-1, with 7 bases aligning to TRBD1. The V gene's germline CDR1 is MNHEY and CDR2 SMNVEV (reference sequence). V lost 6 bases and J lost 5; bases outside the gene matches: 7. The CDR3 totals 14 residues. CDR3: CASSAWDSHNEQFF. Here the CDR3 DNA reads TGTGCCAGCAGCGCATGGGACAGCCACAATGAGCAGTTCTTC.